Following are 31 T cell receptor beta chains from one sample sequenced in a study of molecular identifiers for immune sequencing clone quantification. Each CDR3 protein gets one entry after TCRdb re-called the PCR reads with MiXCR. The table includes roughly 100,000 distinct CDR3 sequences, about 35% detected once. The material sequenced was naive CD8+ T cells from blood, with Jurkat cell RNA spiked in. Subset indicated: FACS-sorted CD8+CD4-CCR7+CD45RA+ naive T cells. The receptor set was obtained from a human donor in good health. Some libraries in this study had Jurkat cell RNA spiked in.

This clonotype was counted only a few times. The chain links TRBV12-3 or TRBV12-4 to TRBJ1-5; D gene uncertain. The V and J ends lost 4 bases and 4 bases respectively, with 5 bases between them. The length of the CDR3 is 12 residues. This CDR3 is CASSYGNQPQHF. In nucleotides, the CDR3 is TGTGCCAGCAGTTACGGAAATCAGCCCCAGCATTTT.

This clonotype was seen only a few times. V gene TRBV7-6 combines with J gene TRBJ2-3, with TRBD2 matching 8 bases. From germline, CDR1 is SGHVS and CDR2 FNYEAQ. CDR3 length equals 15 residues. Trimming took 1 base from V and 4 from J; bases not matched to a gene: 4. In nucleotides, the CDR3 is TGTGCCAGCAGCTTAGTCGGGAGGGCCCCAGATACGCAGTATTTT. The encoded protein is CASSLVGRAPDTQYF.

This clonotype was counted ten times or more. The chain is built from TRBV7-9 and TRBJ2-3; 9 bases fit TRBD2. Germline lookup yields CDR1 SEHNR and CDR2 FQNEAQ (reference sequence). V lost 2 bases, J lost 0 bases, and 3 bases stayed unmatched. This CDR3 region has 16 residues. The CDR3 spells CASSLRLAGSTDTQYF. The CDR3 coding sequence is TGTGCCAGCAGCTTACGGCTAGCGGGAAGCACAGATACGCAGTATTTT.

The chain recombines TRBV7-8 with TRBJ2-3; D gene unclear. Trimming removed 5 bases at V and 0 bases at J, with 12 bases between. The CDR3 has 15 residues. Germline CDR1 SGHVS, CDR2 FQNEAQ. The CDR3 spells CASSGSPPSTDTQYF. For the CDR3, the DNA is TGTGCCAGCAGCGGGTCTCCACCTAGCACAGATACGCAGTATTTT. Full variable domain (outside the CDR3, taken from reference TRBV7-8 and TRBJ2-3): GAGVSQSPRYKVAKRGQDVALRCDPISGHVSLFWYQQALGQGPEFLTYFQNEAQLDKSGLPSDRFFAERPEGSVSTLKIQRTQQEDSAVYLCASSGSPPSTDTQYFGPGTRLTVL.

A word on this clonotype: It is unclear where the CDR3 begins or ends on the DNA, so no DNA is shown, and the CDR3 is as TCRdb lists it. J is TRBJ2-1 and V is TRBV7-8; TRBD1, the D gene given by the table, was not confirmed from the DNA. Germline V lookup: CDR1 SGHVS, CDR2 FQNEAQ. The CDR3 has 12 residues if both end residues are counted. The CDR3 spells CASSFRGREQFF.

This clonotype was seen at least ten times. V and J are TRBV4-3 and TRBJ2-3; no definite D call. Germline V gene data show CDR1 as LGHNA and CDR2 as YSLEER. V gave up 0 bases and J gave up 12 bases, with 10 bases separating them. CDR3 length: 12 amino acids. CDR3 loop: CASSQDMRGQYF. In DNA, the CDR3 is TGCGCCAGCAGCCAAGATATGCGCGGCCAGTATTTT.

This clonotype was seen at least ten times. CDR3 DNA: TGTGCCAGCAGCTGGCAGGGCCCTAATCAGCCCCAGCATTTT. Protein sequence: CASSWQGPNQPQHF. The rearrangement links TRBV7-9 to TRBJ1-5; tentatively, D is TRBD1 (5 bases). V lost 4 bases, J lost 4 bases, and 11 bases lay in between. Germline CDR1 SEHNR, CDR2 FQNEAQ (reference sequence). CDR3 size: 14 residues.

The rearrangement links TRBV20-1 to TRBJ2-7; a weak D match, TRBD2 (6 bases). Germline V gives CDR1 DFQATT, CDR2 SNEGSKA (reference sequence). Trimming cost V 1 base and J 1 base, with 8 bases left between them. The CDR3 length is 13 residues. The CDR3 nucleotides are TGCAGTGCTAGAGCGACTAGGTCCTACGAGCAGTACTTC. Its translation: CSARATRSYEQYF.

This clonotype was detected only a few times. CDR3 in DNA: TGTGCAAGTCGCTTAAGCTGGACAGGGTATGGAGATACGCAGTATTTT. Residues: CASRLSWTGYGDTQYF. The V gene is TRBV12-2, the J gene TRBJ2-3; no DNA check was done on the table's D call, TRBD1. TRBV12-2 has pseudogene status. The CDR3 extends over 16 amino acids.

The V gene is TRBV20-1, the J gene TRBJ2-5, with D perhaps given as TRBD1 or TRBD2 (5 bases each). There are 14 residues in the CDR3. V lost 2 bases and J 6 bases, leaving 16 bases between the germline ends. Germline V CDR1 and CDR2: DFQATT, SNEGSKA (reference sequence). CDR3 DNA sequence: TGCAGTGCTAGATCCGGGACCACGGGGCAGACCCAGTACTTC. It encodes CSARSGTTGQTQYF.

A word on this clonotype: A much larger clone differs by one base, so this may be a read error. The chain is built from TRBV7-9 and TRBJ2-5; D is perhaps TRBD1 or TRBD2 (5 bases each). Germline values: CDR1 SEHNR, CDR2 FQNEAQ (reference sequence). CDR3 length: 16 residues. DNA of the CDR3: TGTGCCAGCAGCCCTGGGACCGTGACCTATAAAGAGCCCCAGTACTTC. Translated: CASSPGTVTYKEPQYF.

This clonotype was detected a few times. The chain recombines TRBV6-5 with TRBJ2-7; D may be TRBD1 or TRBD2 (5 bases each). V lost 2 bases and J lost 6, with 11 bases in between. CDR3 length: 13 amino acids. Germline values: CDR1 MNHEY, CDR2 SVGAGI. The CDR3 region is CASSYGGGVEQYF. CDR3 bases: TGTGCCAGCAGTTACGGGGGTGGGGTCGAGCAGTACTTC.

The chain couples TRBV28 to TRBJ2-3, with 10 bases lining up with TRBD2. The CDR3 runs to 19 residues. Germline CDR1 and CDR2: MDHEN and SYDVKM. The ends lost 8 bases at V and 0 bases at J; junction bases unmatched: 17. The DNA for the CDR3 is TGTGCCAGCCATCAAGGAAGACTAGCGGGCAGTTCTAGCACAGATACGCAGTATTTT. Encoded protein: CASHQGRLAGSSSTDTQYF.

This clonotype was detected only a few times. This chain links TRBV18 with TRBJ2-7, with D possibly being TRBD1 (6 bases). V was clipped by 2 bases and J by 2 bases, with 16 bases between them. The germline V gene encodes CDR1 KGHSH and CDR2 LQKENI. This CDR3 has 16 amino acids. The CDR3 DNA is TGTGCCAGCTCACCAATTTGGGGGCACCAGACCTACGAGCAGTACTTC. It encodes CASSPIWGHQTYEQYF. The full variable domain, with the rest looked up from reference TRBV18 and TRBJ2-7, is NAGVMQNPRHLVRRRGQEARLRCSPMKGHSHVYWYRQLPEEGLKFMVYLQKENIIDESGMPKERFSAEFPKEGPSILRIQQVVRGDSAAYFCASSPIWGHQTYEQYFGPGTRLTVT.

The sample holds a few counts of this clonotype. CDR3 sequence (DNA): TGCGCCAGCAGCCCCGGGCCCATGAATGAGCAGTTCTTC. This encodes CASSPGPMNEQFF. This chain uses TRBV4-1 with TRBJ2-1; D remains ambiguous. The CDR3 extends over 13 amino acids. Trimming pared 4 bases from V and 7 bases from J, leaving 11 bases between. Germline V gene lookup returns CDR1 MGHRA and CDR2 YSYEKL.

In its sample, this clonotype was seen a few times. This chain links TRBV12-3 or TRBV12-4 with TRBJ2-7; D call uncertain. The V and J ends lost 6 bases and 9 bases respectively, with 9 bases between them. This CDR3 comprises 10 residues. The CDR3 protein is CASSNTVQYF. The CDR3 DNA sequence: TGTGCCAGCAGCAATACGGTGCAGTACTTC.

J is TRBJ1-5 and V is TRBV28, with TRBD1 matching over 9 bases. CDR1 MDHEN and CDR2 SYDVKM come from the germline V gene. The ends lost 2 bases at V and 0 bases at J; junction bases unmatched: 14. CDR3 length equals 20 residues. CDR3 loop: CASSLSSPRTGDYSNQPQHF. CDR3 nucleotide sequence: TGTGCCAGCAGTTTAAGTTCCCCTCGGACAGGGGACTATAGCAATCAGCCCCAGCATTTT.

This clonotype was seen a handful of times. DNA for the CDR3: TGCAGCGTTGAAGATCAACTAGCGGTTTACAATGAGCAGTTCTTC. This codes for CSVEDQLAVYNEQFF. The chain has TRBV29-1 and TRBJ2-1; 8 bases agree with TRBD2. The CDR3 has 15 residues. Germline lookup yields CDR1 SQVTM and CDR2 ANQGSEA. V lost 0 bases and J lost 4; bases outside the gene matches: 5.

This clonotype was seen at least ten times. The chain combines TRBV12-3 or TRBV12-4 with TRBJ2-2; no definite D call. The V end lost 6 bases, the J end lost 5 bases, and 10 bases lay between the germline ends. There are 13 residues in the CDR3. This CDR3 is CASSLDRTGELFF. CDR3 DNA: TGTGCCAGCAGCCTGGATAGGACCGGGGAGCTGTTTTTT.

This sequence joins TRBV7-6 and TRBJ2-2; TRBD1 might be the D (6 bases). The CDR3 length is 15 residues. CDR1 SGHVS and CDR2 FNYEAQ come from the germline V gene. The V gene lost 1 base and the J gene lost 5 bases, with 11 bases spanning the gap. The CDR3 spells CASSLEAGETGELFF. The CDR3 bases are TGTGCCAGCAGCTTAGAGGCAGGGGAGACCGGGGAGCTGTTTTTT.

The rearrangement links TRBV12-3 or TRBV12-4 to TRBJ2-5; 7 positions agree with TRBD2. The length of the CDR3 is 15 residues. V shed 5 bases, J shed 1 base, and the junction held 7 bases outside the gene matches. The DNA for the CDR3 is TGTGCCAGCAGTCCCCGGGGGGTAGTCCAAGAGACCCAGTACTTC. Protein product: CASSPRGVVQETQYF.

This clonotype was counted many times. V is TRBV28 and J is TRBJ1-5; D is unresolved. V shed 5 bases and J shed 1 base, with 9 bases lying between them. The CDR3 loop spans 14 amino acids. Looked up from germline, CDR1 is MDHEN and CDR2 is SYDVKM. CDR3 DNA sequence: TGTGCCAGCAGTCCCGGGAGAAGCAATCAGCCCCAGCATTTT. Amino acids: CASSPGRSNQPQHF.

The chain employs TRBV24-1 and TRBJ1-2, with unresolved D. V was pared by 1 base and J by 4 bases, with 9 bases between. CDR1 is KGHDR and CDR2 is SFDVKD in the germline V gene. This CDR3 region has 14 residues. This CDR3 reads CATSDFAVAYGYTF. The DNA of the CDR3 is TGTGCCACCAGTGATTTTGCAGTCGCCTATGGCTACACCTTC.

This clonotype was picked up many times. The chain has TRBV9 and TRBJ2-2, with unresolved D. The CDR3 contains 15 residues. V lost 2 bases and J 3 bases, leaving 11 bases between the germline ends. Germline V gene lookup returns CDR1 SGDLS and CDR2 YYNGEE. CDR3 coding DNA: TGTGCCAGCAGCGTTGGCCCGGCTTACACCGGGGAGCTGTTTTTT. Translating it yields CASSVGPAYTGELFF.

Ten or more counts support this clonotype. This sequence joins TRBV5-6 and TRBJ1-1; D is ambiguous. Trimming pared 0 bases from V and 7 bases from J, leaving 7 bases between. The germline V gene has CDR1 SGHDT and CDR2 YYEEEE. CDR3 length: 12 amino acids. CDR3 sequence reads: CASSLEGNEAFF. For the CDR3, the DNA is TGTGCCAGCAGCTTGGAAGGTAATGAAGCTTTCTTT. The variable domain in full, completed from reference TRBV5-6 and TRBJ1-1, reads DAGVTQSPTHLIKTRGQQVTLRCSPKSGHDTVSWYQQALGQGPQFIFQYYEEEERQRGNFPDRFSGHQFPNYSSELNVNALLLGDSALYLCASSLEGNEAFFGQGTRLTVV.

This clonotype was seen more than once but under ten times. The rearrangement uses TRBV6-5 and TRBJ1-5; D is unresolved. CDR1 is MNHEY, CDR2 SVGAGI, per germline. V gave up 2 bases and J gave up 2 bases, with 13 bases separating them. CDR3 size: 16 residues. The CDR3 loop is CASSYSGGAGNQPQHF. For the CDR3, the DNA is TGTGCCAGCAGTTACAGCGGAGGAGCGGGCAATCAGCCCCAGCATTTT.

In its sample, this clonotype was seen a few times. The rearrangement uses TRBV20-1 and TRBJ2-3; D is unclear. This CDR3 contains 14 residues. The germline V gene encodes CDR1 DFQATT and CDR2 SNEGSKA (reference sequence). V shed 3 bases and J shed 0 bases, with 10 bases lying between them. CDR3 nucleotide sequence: TGCAGTGCTAGCCGCTGGGGTAGCACAGATACGCAGTATTTT. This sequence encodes CSASRWGSTDTQYF.

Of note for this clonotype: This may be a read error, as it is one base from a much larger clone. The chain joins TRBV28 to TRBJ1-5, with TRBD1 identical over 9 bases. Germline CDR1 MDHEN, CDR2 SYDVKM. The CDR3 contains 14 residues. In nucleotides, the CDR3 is TGTGCCAGCAGTTCGGGACAGGGAAGTCAGCCCAAGCATTTT. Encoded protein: CASSSGQGSQPKHF.

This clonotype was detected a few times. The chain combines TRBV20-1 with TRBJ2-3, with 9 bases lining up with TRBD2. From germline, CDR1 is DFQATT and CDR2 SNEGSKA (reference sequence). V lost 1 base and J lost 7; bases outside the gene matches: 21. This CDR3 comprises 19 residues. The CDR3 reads CSARGTLRLAGQPEHTQYF. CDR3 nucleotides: TGCAGTGCTAGAGGGACCCTTCGGCTAGCGGGACAACCGGAACATACGCAGTATTTT.

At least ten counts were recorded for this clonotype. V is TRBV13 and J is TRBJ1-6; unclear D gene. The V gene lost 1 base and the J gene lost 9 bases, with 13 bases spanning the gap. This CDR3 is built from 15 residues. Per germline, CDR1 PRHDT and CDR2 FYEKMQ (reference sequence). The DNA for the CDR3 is TGTGCCAGCAGCTTAGATGGCAGTTTGGGTTCACCCCTCCACTTT. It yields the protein CASSLDGSLGSPLHF.

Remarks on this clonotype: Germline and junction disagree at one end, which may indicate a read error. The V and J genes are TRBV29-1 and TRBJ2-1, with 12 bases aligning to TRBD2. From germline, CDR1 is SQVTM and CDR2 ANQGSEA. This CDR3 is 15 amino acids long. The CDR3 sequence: CSVRLAGVSYNGQFF. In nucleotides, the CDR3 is TGCAGCGTTCGACTAGCGGGAGTGTCCTACAATGGGCAGTTCTTC.